Shown below are 16 T cell receptor beta chains from a single sample sequenced in a study of T cells in Graves' hyperthyroidism and ophthalmopathy (dated 2019 in TCRdb). To prepare the library, multiplex PCR was applied. Sequencer: Illumina HiSeq 2000. Amplification of TCR beta CDR3 regions was carried out from RNA transcripts. The first round of RT-PCR for the TCR CDR3 was performed with the HTBI primer set and the Qiagen OneStep RT-PCR kit. TCRdb itself trimmed the public reads at Q25 with fastp, ran MiXCR and retained productive beta chains. CDR3 protein duplicates are merged, each entry listing the most common genes and DNA. This sample holds more than 450,000 distinct CDR3 sequences; roughly 21% were observed only once. Roughly 50% of the sample rests with the top ten. Sequencing was performed on blood. The receptors were sampled from a man aged 40-49 years with Graves' ophthalmopathy.

This clonotype was seen a handful of times. The chain links TRBV20-1 to TRBJ1-6, with a weak D call TRBD1 (5 bases). The CDR3 sequence is 16 residues long. Germline assignment: CDR1 DFQATT and CDR2 SNEGSKA (reference sequence). Trimming took off 0 bases at V and 0 bases at J, with 9 bases between the two ends. CDR3 loop: CSARDGASSYNSPLHF. The CDR3 coding sequence is TGCAGTGCTAGAGATGGGGCGAGCTCCTATAATTCACCCCTCCACTTT.

The chain employs TRBV5-1 and TRBJ2-5, with TRBD2 identical over 7 bases. Per germline, CDR1 SGHRS and CDR2 YFSETQ. Losses at the gene ends were 0 bases for V and 1 base for J; bases not matched to a gene: 9. CDR3 length equals 17 residues. As DNA, the CDR3 is TGCGCCAGCAGCTTGGCGGGGGGATCCATAACCCAAGAGACCCAGTACTTC. It codes for CASSLAGGSITQETQYF.

The chain joins TRBV5-1 to TRBJ2-1, with 7 positions matching TRBD2. This CDR3 is built from 15 residues. Trimming removed 3 bases from V and 12 bases from J; junction bases left unmatched: 15. Germline CDR1 reads SGHRS; CDR2 reads YFSETQ. This CDR3 reads CASSSGGKDVFGQFF. DNA for the CDR3: TGCGCCAGCAGCTCCGGGGGGAAAGACGTATTCGGGCAGTTCTTC.

This clonotype was counted ten times or more. The rearrangement links TRBV13 to TRBJ2-2; the D gene is possibly TRBD1 (5 bases). The CDR3 consists of 15 residues. V was shortened by 2 bases and J by 2 bases, with 9 bases between the two germline ends. CDR1 and CDR2 from the germline V gene are PRHDT and FYEKMQ (reference sequence). CDR3 nucleotides: TGTGCCAGCAGCTTAAGGGGAAGTAACACCGGGGAGCTGTTTTTT. Residues: CASSLRGSNTGELFF.

This clonotype was detected only a few times. The chain uses TRBV20-1 and TRBJ1-1; tentatively, D is TRBD1 (6 bases). The CDR3 is 12 residues long. Germline CDR1 DFQATT, CDR2 SNEGSKA (reference sequence). CDR3: CSPKTGNTEAFF. The CDR3 DNA is TGCAGCCCAAAGACAGGGAACACTGAAGCTTTCTTT.

Remarks on this clonotype: The CDR3 end shows no conserved phenylalanine or tryptophan, and so a read error is likely. The chain employs TRBV7-8 and TRBJ2-7, with 11 bases that match TRBD1. V lost 4 bases to trimming and J lost 5 bases; unmatched junction nucleotides: 7. This CDR3 has 15 residues. The germline gives CDR1 SGHVS, CDR2 FQNEAQ. The CDR3 coding sequence is TGTGCCAGCAGCTCTCAGGACAGGGGGCCCCACGAGCAGTACCTC. Its protein is CASSSQDRGPHEQYL.

The chain uses TRBV9 and TRBJ1-6, with TRBD1 as a possible D gene (5 bases). V lost 4 bases and J 9 bases, leaving 17 bases between the germline ends. The V gene's germline CDR1 is SGDLS and CDR2 YYNGEE. There are 15 residues in the CDR3. This CDR3 reads CASSRAGSPASPLHF. Written as DNA, the CDR3 is TGTGCCAGCAGCAGAGCAGGGTCTCCGGCTTCACCCCTCCACTTT.

This clonotype occurred a few times. This rearrangement joins TRBV27 to TRBJ2-7; D might be TRBD1 (6 bases). Germline V CDR1 and CDR2: MNHEY, SMNVEV (reference sequence). There are 16 residues in the CDR3. V was shortened by 8 bases and J by 4 bases, with 24 bases between the two germline ends. The CDR3 reads CASGSPLTGLEYEQYF. Here the CDR3 DNA reads TGTGCCAGCGGTTCACCCCTTACAGGGCTCGAGTACGAGCAGTACTTC.

The chain couples TRBV27 to TRBJ2-7; 7 bases line up with TRBD1. Germline CDR1 reads MNHEY; CDR2 reads SMNVEV (reference sequence). V trimming: 6 bases; J trimming: 1 base; junction bases outside the gene matches: 6. The CDR3 has 14 amino acids. DNA for the CDR3: TGTGCCAGCAGCCTAATGGGACAGTCCTACGAGCAGTACTTC. This translates into CASSLMGQSYEQYF.

The rearrangement links TRBV18 to TRBJ2-5; either TRBD1 or TRBD2 may fit D (6 bases each). Germline V gene data show CDR1 as KGHSH and CDR2 as LQKENI. V lost 0 bases to trimming and J lost 6 bases, with 17 bases between them. The CDR3 extends over 16 amino acids. This CDR3 reads CASSPPGARGRKTQYF. As DNA, the CDR3 is TGTGCCAGCTCACCACCAGGGGCACGGGGGCGGAAGACCCAGTACTTC.

In this sample, this clonotype turned up many times. The chain recombines TRBV3-1 with TRBJ1-2; 7 nucleotides match TRBD1. V shed 0 bases, J shed 5 bases, and the junction held 3 bases outside the gene matches. Germline CDR1 and CDR2: LGHDT and YNNKEL (reference sequence). CDR3 size: 14 residues. CDR3 in DNA: TGTGCCAGCAGCCAAGAGGAACAGGGGTATGGCTACACCTTC. Amino acid sequence: CASSQEEQGYGYTF.

CDR3 sequence (DNA): TGCGCCAGCAGTCAAAAAAGGGGGACGGCGTCACCCCTCCACTTT. It yields the protein CASSQKRGTASPLHF. The chain couples TRBV4-1 to TRBJ1-6, with D possibly matching TRBD1 (6 bases). V lost 6 bases and J lost 10, with 19 bases in between. From germline, CDR1 is MGHRA and CDR2 YSYEKL. This CDR3 has 15 residues.

This clonotype has only a few counts. V gene TRBV28 combines with J gene TRBJ1-5; D is uncertain. The CDR3 spans 11 residues. With 6 bases removed from V and 9 bases from J, the gap between germline ends came to 9 bases. CDR1 MDHEN and CDR2 SYDVKM come from the germline V gene. The chain's CDR3 is CASRSVPPQHF. The CDR3 DNA follows: TGTGCCAGCAGATCTGTGCCGCCCCAGCATTTT.

This CDR3 reads CASSPGGRVTGELFF. DNA for the CDR3: TGCGCCAGCAGCCCCGGAGGGAGGGTCACCGGGGAGCTGTTTTTT. The chain carries TRBV5-1 and TRBJ2-2; TRBD2 matches at 7 bases. J gave up 4 bases and V 4 bases, and 7 bases lay outside the gene matches. CDR1 is SGHRS, CDR2 YFSETQ, per germline. The CDR3 is 15 residues long.

The J gene is TRBJ2-1, the V gene TRBV29-1; 10 bases are shared with TRBD2. Germline assignment: CDR1 SQVTM and CDR2 ANQGSEA. The CDR3 runs to 18 residues. The J segment lost 4 bases and the V segment lost 0 bases, leaving 12 bases of the junction unmatched. CDR3 sequence (DNA): TGCAGCGTTGAAGATGTCATGCTAGCGGGAGTAGGATACAATGAGCAGTTCTTC. It yields the protein CSVEDVMLAGVGYNEQFF.

This clonotype was recorded at least ten times. The gene calls are TRBV5-1 and TRBJ2-3; 9 bases match TRBD1. Germline trimming cut 0 bases from V and 6 bases from J; bases unmatched to any gene: 2. CDR3 length equals 14 residues. Germline V gene sequence: CDR1 SGHRS, CDR2 YFSETQ. The CDR3 sequence is CASSLGQGGDTQYF. DNA of the CDR3: TGCGCCAGCAGCTTGGGACAGGGGGGCGATACGCAGTATTTT.